The sequence of this T cell receptor (beta chain) was determined in a study of response to subunit inactivated influenza vaccine. Study outcomes and limitations: Few new T cells, the authors suggested, are recruited by each seasonal influenza vaccination.

TCRdb redid the calling of the RT-PCR reads with MiXCR, one entry per CDR3 protein. The sample contains under 800,000 distinct CDR3 sequences, about 15% of which appear only once. The CDR3 runs to 15 residues. The germline gives CDR1 SGHDT, CDR2 YYEEEE. V trimming: 6 bases; J trimming: 3 bases; junction bases outside the gene matches: 9. Of note for this clonotype: Its antigen is still unknown.

The input for sequencing was PBMCs from blood, taken about 14 days before vaccination. The clonotype comes from a middle-aged man who received an inactivated influenza vaccine. The chain uses TRBV5-6 and TRBJ2-7; 10 bases line up with TRBD2. For the CDR3, the DNA is TGTGCCAGCACCCTAACTAGCGGGGTTTACTACGAGCAGTACTTC. As protein: CASTLTSGVYYEQYF. Looking up the rest from reference TRBV5-6 and TRBJ2-7 gives the full variable domain: DAGVTQSPTHLIKTRGQQVTLRCSPKSGHDTVSWYQQALGQGPQFIFQYYEEEERQRGNFPDRFSGHQFPNYSSELNVNALLLGDSALYLCASTLTSGVYYEQYFGPGTRLTVT.